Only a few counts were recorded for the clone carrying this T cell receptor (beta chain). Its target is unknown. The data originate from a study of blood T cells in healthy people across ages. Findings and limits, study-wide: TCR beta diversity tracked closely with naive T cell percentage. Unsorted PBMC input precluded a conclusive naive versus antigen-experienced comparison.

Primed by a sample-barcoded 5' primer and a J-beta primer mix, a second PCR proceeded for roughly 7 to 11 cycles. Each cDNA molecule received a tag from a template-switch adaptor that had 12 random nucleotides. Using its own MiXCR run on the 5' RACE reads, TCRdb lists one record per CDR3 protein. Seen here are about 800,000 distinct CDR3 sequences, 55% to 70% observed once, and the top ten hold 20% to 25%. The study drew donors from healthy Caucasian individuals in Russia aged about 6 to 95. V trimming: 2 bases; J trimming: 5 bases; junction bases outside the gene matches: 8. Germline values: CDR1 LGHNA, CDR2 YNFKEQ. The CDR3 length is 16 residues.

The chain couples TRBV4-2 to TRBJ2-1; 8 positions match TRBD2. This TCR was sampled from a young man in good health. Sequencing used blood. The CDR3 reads CASSQYTSGANNEQFF. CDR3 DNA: TGTGCCAGCAGCCAATATACTAGCGGAGCTAACAATGAGCAGTTCTTC.